This TCR beta chain was identified during a study of blood T cell repertoires in COVID-19. Across the study: PBMCs, B-cell-depleted T cells, or T cells provided the cDNA or gDNA that made up the material.

In this sample, this clone turned up once. In the original analysis: Amplification with reference gene primers provided the estimates of nucleated cell counts. Clones were read by immunoSEQ multiplex PCR, and TCRdb kept only the in-frame ones, dropping some. The V and J calls and clone size are taken from that table; D and trimming were inferred from the DNA. The sample holds more than 95,000 clones, around 85% seen once. V was cut by 5 bases and J by 2 bases, with 16 bases left in between. The CDR3 covers 17 residues. Germline V lookup: CDR1 MNHNY, CDR2 SVGAGI (reference sequence). This sequence was found in a man between 45 and 60 years old with acute or convalescent COVID-19. The gene calls are TRBV6-6 and TRBJ1-6; D is perhaps TRBD1 (5 bases). Sequenced input: peripheral blood. The CDR3 DNA follows: TGTGCCAGCAGTCGAGGAGGGGACGGGACCTATAATTCACCCCTCCACTTT. Amino acids: CASSRGGDGTYNSPLHF.